This TCR beta chain was identified during a study of regulatory T cells. Findings of the study overall: In CD3G-deficient patients, conventional CD4+ T cells were enriched for hydrophobic CDR3 residues at positions 6 and 7.

With respect to this clone: The antigen is unknown. Sequence at one end of the junction differs from germline and may be a read error.

Germline V gene data show CDR1 as LGHNA and CDR2 as YSLEER. The CDR3 spans 14 residues. The primer mix had 52 TRBV and 13 TRBJ primers. The data were produced by immunoSEQ multiplex PCR, yet TCRdb's version contains in-frame clones alone and is incomplete. There are roughly 32,000 clones in the sample; 70% to 90% occur only once, and about 2.4% lies in the top ten. Autoimmunity was present in every CD3G-deficient patient, worse in two. CD4+ T cells were divided by sorting: CD25-high CD127-low Tregs, CD25-low CD127-high conventional cells. Material for sequencing was conventional CD4+ T cells sorted from blood. The rearrangement joins TRBV4-3 to TRBJ1-6; no clear D gene. This receptor was obtained from a person aged 18 to 30 with CD3G deficiency. The DNA of the CDR3 is TGCGCCAGCAGCCGCCCGGGGATAATTCACCCCCCCCACTTT. Encoded protein: CASSRPGIIHPPHF.